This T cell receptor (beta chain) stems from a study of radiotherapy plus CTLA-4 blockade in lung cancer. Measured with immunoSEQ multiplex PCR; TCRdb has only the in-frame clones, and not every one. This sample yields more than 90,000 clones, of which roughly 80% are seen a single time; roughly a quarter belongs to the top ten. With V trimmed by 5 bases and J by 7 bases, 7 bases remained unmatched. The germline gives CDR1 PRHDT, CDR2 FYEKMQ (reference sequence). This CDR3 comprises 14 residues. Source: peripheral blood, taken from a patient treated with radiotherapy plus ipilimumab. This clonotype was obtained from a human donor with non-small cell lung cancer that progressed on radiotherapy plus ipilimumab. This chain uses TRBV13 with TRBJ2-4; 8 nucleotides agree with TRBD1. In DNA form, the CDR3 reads TGTGCCAGCAGCCAGGGACAGGCTAAGAACATTCAGTACTTC. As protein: CASSQGQAKNIQYF.